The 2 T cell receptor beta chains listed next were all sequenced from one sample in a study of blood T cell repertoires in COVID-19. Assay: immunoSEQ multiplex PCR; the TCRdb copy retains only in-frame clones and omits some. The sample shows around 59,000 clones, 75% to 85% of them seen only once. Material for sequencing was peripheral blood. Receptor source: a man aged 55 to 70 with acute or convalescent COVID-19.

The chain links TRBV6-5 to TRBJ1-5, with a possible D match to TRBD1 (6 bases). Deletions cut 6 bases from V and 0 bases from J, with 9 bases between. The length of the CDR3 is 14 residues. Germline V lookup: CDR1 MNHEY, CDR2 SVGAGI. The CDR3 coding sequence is TGTGCCAGCAGACTACAGGGTAGCAATCAGCCCCAGCATTTT. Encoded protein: CASRLQGSNQPQHF.

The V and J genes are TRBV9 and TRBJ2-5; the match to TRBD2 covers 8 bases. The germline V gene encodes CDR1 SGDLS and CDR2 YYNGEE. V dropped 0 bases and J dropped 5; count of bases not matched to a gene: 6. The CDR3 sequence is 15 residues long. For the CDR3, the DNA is TGTGCCAGCAGCGTAGCAAGCGGGGGCGGGGAGACCCAGTACTTC. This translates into CASSVASGGGETQYF.